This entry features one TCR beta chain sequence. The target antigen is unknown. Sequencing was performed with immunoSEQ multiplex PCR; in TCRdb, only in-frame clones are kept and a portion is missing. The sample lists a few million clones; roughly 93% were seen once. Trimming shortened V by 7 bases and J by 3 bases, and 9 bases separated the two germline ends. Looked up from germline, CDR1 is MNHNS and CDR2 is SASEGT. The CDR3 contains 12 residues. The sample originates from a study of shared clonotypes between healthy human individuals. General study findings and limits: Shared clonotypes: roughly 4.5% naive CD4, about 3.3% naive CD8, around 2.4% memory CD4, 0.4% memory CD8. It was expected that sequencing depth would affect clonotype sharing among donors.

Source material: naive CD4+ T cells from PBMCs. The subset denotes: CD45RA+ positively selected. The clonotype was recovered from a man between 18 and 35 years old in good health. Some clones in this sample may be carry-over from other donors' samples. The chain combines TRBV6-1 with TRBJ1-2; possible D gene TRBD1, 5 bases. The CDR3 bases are TGTGCCAGCAAGCAGGGTTACTATGGCTACACCTTC. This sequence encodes CASKQGYYGYTF.